This TCR beta chain stems from a study of technical replicates of blood from several donors. Here immunoSEQ multiplex PCR was the method, and the copy in TCRdb shows in-frame clones only, minus some. The repertoire holds roughly 68,000 clones, with approximately 90% as singletons. V shed 0 bases, J shed 4 bases, and the junction held 4 bases outside the gene matches. This CDR3 comprises 15 residues. Germline CDR1 is GTSNPN and CDR2 is SVGIG (reference sequence). The material sequenced was PBMCs. The rearrangement links TRBV30 to TRBJ2-1, with 9 bases fitting TRBD2. This TCR came from a human donor in good health. Some clones in this sample may be carry-over from other donors' samples. The CDR3 is CAWSVGSGGYNEQFF. DNA for the CDR3: TGTGCCTGGAGTGTTGGTAGCGGGGGATACAATGAGCAGTTCTTC.